One sample yielded the 17 T cell receptor beta chains listed below, sequenced in a study of human T cells and chemical hapten exposure. Time point specified: patch test 3, about 24 weeks after DPC sensitization. Documented treatment: therapeutic diphenylcyclopropenone sensitization with weekly scalp DPC. TCRdb reanalysed the RACE reads using MiXCR and keeps one entry per CDR3 protein. The sample lists 100,000 to 120,000 distinct CDR3 sequences; 34% were seen once. The sequenced sample was whole blood, obtained in connection with sensitization to the hapten diphenylcyclopropenone (DPC). The receptors come from a middle-aged man with alopecia areata. Some clones in this sample may be carry-over from other donors' samples.

The chain joins TRBV2 to TRBJ1-4, with TRBD1 identical over 8 bases. CDR1 and CDR2 from the germline V gene are SNHLY and FYNNEI. The CDR3 loop spans 14 amino acids. J was trimmed by 10 bases and V by 4 bases; bases with no gene match: 8. CDR3 in DNA: TGTGCCAGCAGTGCTGCAGGGACAGGAGTAAAACTGTTTTTT. This translates into CASSAAGTGVKLFF. The full variable domain, with the rest looked up from reference TRBV2 and TRBJ1-4, is EPEVTQTPSHQVTQMGQEVILRCVPISNHLYFYWYRQILGQKVEFLVSFYNNEISEKSEIFDDQFSVERPDGSNFTLKIRSTKLEDSAMYFCASSAAGTGVKLFFGSGTQLSVL.

Concerning this clonotype: At one boundary the junction diverges from the germline segment, which might be a read error. V is TRBV5-1 and J is TRBJ2-5; D possibly corresponds to TRBD2 (6 bases). CDR3 size: 14 residues. From germline, CDR1 is SGHRS and CDR2 YFSETQ. CDR3 loop: CASSLAGRQETQYF. CDR3 DNA: TGTGCCAGCAGCTTAGCCGGGAGACAAGAGACCCAGTACTTC. Full variable domain (outside the CDR3, taken from reference TRBV5-1 and TRBJ2-5): KAGVTQTPRYLIKTRGQQVTLSCSPISGHRSVSWYQQTPGQGLQFLFEYFSETQRNKGNFPGRFSGRQFSNSRSEMNVSTLELGDSALYLCASSLAGRQETQYFGPGTRLLVL.

The chain uses TRBV11-3 and TRBJ2-5; 9 nucleotides agree with TRBD2. V shed 6 bases, J shed 2 bases, and the junction held 4 bases outside the gene matches. This CDR3 is 14 amino acids long. Per germline, CDR1 SGHNT and CDR2 YENEEA. In DNA form, the CDR3 reads TGTGCCAGCAGTGCGGGAGGGGGACAAGAGACCCAGTACTTC. Its protein product is CASSAGGGQETQYF.

The genes are TRBV12-3 or TRBV12-4 and TRBJ2-5, with 11 positions matching TRBD2. V trimming: 6 bases; J trimming: 0 bases; junction bases outside the gene matches: 3. This CDR3 spans 15 amino acids. The CDR3 DNA reads TGTGCCAGCAGCACGACTAGCGGGAACCAAGAGACCCAGTACTTC. This encodes CASSTTSGNQETQYF.

Only a few counts were recorded for this clonotype. The rearrangement links TRBV20-1 to TRBJ2-2; no reliable D call. V lost 0 bases and J 4 bases, leaving 12 bases between the germline ends. The CDR3 loop spans 15 amino acids. Germline CDR1 and CDR2: DFQATT and SNEGSKA (reference sequence). The CDR3 loop is CSARDLSSLTGELFF. DNA of the CDR3: TGCAGTGCTAGAGATCTGAGTAGCCTCACCGGGGAGCTGTTTTTT.

There are a few counts of this clonotype. The V gene is TRBV7-8, the J gene TRBJ2-1; D gene unclear. Germline V gene data show CDR1 as SGHVS and CDR2 as FQNEAQ. The length of the CDR3 is 15 residues. The V and J ends lost 0 bases and 4 bases respectively, with 10 bases between them. The CDR3 DNA follows: TGTGCCAGCAGCTTAGCGGCGAGTAGGTACAATGAGCAGTTCTTC. Its translation is CASSLAASRYNEQFF.

Here the CDR3 reads CASSHAGTSNEQFF. The CDR3 bases are TGTGCCAGCAGCCATGCCGGGACTAGCAATGAGCAGTTCTTC. This chain joins TRBV3-1 and TRBJ2-1; 8 nucleotides align to TRBD2. The length of the CDR3 is 14 residues. With 3 bases clipped from V and 6 bases from J, the junction kept 4 bases outside the gene matches. Germline CDR1 and CDR2: LGHDT and YNNKEL (reference sequence).

This chain connects TRBV30 to TRBJ1-1; weak D call: TRBD1 (6 bases). The CDR3 is 14 residues long. V lost 3 bases and J lost 1, with 12 bases in between. Per the germline V gene, CDR1 is GTSNPN and CDR2 is SVGIG (reference sequence). The CDR3 protein is CAWRGGAQNTEAFF. The CDR3 DNA follows: TGTGCCTGGAGAGGGGGAGCCCAGAACACTGAAGCTTTCTTT.

This clonotype was picked up a small number of times. This chain uses TRBV28 with TRBJ1-1, with D tentatively TRBD1 (6 bases). This CDR3 has 13 residues. Germline loops: CDR1 MDHEN, CDR2 SYDVKM. The ends were cut back, 7 bases at V and 6 bases at J, with 15 bases in the middle. The CDR3 DNA sequence: TGTGCCAGCACCCTCGACAGGAAAGCTGAAGCTTTCTTT. It translates to CASTLDRKAEAFF.

This sequence joins TRBV11-2 and TRBJ2-3; D not certain. CDR3 size: 13 residues. V lost 3 bases and J lost 6, with 10 bases in between. CDR1 and CDR2 from the germline V gene are SGHAT and FQNNGV. Here the CDR3 DNA reads TGTGCCAGCAGCTTCCGAGCCGCGGATACGCAGTATTTT. Its translation: CASSFRAADTQYF.

The CDR3 DNA reads as TGTGCCAGCAGCGTAAAGGGAGGGATCATGTACGAGCAGTACTTC. This sequence encodes CASSVKGGIMYEQYF. The chain links TRBV9 to TRBJ2-7, with TRBD2 matching 7 bases. Losses at the gene ends were 1 base for V and 4 bases for J; bases not matched to a gene: 8. This CDR3 has 15 amino acids. Germline CDR1 reads SGDLS; CDR2 reads YYNGEE.

This chain links TRBV27 with TRBJ2-1, with D maybe TRBD1 (6 bases). Germline CDR1 reads MNHEY; CDR2 reads SMNVEV (reference sequence). This CDR3 region has 15 residues. Between the trimmed V and J ends, which lost 2 bases and 5 bases, there was a span of 13 bases. Here the CDR3 reads CASSLGWGPDNEQFF. Written as DNA, the CDR3 is TGTGCCAGCAGTTTAGGATGGGGGCCAGACAATGAGCAGTTCTTC.

This chain joins TRBV18 and TRBJ1-4; D unclear. CDR3 length: 14 residues. Trimming cost V 3 bases and J 10 bases, with 15 bases left between them. CDR1 and CDR2 (germline): KGHSH, LQKENI. The DNA for the CDR3 is TGTGCCAGCTCACCCCGACAAGATACGGGAAAACTGTTTTTT. This gives the protein CASSPRQDTGKLFF.

The chain has TRBV18 and TRBJ2-1, with 10 bases that match TRBD1. V shed 2 bases and J 8 bases; nucleotides not matched to a gene: 15. The V gene's germline CDR1 is KGHSH and CDR2 LQKENI. The CDR3 extends over 18 amino acids. The CDR3 is CASSPNITGDRGGHEQFF. The CDR3 DNA reads TGTGCCAGCTCACCAAATATAACGGGGGACAGGGGTGGCCATGAGCAGTTCTTC. Based on the CDR3 plus reference TRBV18 and TRBJ2-1, the full variable domain is NAGVMQNPRHLVRRRGQEARLRCSPMKGHSHVYWYRQLPEEGLKFMVYLQKENIIDESGMPKERFSAEFPKEGPSILRIQQVVRGDSAAYFCASSPNITGDRGGHEQFFGPGTRLTVL.

For the CDR3, the DNA is TGTGCCAGCAGCGTAGCCCGTAGCACAGATACGCAGTATTTT. Translated, it gives CASSVARSTDTQYF. The chain carries TRBV9 and TRBJ2-3; D is uncertain. Germline V gives CDR1 SGDLS, CDR2 YYNGEE. CDR3 length: 14 amino acids. The V end was cut by 0 bases, the J end by 0 bases, with 5 bases between.

V usage is TRBV12-3 or TRBV12-4 and J usage is TRBJ2-7, with TRBD1 identical over 8 bases. Trimming at V came to 6 bases and at J to 9 bases, leaving 16 bases not matched to a gene. This CDR3 is built from 15 residues. The CDR3 region has the DNA TGTGCCAGCAGGCATGACCGGGACAGGACCTCCCGGCAGTACGTC. Amino acid sequence: CASRHDRDRTSRQYV.

The rearrangement uses TRBV7-9 and TRBJ2-7; D ambiguous. Trimming stripped 5 bases from V and 1 base from J, with 9 bases between. This CDR3 comprises 13 residues. The germline CDR1 and CDR2 sequences are SEHNR and FQNEAQ (reference sequence). Here the CDR3 DNA reads TGTGCCAGCAGCCCGGACGGATCCTACGAGCAGTACGTC. Its translation: CASSPDGSYEQYV.